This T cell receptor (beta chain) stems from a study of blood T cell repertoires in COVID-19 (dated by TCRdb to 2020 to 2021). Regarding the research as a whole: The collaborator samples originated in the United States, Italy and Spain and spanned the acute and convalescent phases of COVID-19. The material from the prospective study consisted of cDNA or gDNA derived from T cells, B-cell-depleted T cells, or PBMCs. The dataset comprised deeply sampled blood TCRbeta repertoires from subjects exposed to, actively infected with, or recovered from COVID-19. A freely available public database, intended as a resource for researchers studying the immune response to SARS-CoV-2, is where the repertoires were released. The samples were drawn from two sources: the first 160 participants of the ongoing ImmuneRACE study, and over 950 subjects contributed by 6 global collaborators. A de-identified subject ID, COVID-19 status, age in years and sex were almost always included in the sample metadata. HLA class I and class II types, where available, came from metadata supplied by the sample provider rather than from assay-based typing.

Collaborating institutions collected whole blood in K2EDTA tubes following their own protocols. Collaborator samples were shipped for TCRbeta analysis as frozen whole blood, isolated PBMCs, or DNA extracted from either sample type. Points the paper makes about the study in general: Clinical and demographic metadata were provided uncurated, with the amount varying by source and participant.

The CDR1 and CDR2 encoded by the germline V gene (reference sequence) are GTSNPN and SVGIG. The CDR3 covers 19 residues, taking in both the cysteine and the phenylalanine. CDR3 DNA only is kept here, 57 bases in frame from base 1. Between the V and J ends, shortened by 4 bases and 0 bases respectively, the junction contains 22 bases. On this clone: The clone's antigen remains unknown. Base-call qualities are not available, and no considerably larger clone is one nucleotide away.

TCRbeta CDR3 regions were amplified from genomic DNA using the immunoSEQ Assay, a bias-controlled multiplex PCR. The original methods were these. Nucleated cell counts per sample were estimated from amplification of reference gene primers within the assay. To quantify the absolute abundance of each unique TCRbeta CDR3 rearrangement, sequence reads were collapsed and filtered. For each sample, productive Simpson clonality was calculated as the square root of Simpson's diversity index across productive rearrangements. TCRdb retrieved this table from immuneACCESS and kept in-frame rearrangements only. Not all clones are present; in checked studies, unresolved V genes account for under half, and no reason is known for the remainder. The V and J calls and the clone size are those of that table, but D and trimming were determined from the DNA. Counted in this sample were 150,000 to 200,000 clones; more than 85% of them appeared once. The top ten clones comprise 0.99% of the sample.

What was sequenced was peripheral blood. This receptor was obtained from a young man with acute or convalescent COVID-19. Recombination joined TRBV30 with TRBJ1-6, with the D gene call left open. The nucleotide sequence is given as TGTGCCTGGACGACCCGCCGGGTGATATCAAGCTCCTATAATTCACCCCTCCACTTT. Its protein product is CAWTTRRVISSSYNSPLHF.